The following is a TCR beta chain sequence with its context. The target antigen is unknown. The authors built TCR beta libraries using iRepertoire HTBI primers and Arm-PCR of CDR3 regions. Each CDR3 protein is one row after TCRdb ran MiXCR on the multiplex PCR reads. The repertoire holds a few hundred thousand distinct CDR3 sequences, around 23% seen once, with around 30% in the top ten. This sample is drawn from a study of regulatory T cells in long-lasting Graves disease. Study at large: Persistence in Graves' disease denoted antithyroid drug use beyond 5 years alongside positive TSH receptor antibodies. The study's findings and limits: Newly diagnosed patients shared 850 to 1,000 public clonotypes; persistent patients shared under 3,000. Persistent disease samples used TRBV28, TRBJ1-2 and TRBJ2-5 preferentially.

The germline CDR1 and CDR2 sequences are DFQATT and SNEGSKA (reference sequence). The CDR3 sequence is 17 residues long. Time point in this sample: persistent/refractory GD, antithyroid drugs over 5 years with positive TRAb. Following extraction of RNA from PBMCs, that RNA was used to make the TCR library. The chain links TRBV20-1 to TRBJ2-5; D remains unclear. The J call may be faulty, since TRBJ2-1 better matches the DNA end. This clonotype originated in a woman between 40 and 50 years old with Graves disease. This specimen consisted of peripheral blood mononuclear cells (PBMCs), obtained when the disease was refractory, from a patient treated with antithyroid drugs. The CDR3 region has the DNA TGCAGTGCTAGTTCTTATGAGGAGCCAAGCTCCTACAATGAGCAGTTCTTC. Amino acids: CSASSYEEPSSYNEQFF.